This TCR beta chain was obtained from a study of Graves' ophthalmopathy and Graves' hyperthyroidism. Overall study results and limits: The model forecast ophthalmopathy progression, reaching roughly 71% sensitivity and approximately 79% specificity.

RNA served as the template for amplifying TCR beta CDR3 regions. The first round was an RT-PCR with HTBI primers, and the second round was a multiplex PCR. TCRdb re-derived calls from the multiplex PCR reads in MiXCR, one entry per CDR3 protein. The table records 580,000 or so distinct CDR3 sequences, roughly 39% of them present only once. Details on this clonotype: Its antigen is unidentified. Likely a read error: the CDR3 ends without its conserved phenylalanine or tryptophan. Because the CDR3's place on the DNA is in doubt, the DNA is left out and the CDR3 is given as listed by TCRdb.

This clonotype originated in an adult man with Graves' hyperthyroidism. The sequencing input was peripheral blood or thyroid tissue (not recorded which).

CDR3 amino acids: CSVDEGAA. The rearrangement joins TRBV29-1 to TRBJ2-7; the D call of TRBD1 is as the table states it, not checked on the DNA. The CDR3 is 8 residues long, ends included. In germline, CDR1 is SQVTM, CDR2 ANQGSEA.